This entry is about one T cell receptor beta chain. The antigen is undetermined. Each CDR3 protein gets one entry after TCRdb re-called the reads with MiXCR. This sample has about 920,000 distinct CDR3 sequences; 25% to 40% occur once, and the top ten carry 13%. This record belongs to a study of T cell repertoires in cytomegalovirus infection. Germline V gene sequence: CDR1 MDHEN, CDR2 SYDVKM. CDR3 length equals 14 residues. Trimming took 4 bases from V and 4 from J, leaving 13 bases between them. The sequence came from a human donor in good health (CMV status not recorded). Some clones in this sample may be carry-over from other donors' samples. The sequencing here drew on cultured CD8+ T cells from PBMCs, taken from culture after CMV antigen stimulation. The V and J genes are TRBV28 and TRBJ2-5; D is possibly TRBD1 (6 bases). The CDR3 spells CASSSQQGLETQYF. CDR3 sequence (DNA): TGTGCCAGCAGTTCCCAACAGGGCCTAGAGACCCAGTACTTC.